Below, 14 T cell receptor beta chains from the same sample are listed, as sequenced in a study of spatial heterogeneity in lung cancer. These receptors' targets are unknown. General study points: For expanded intratumoral alpha and beta TCRs, counts tracked tumor mutation counts.

TCRdb called the 5' RACE reads again in MiXCR, with one record for every CDR3 protein. The sample shows 100,000 or so distinct CDR3 sequences, approximately 4.7% of them seen only once. Time point defined: sample taken at primary tumor resection. Sequenced material: lung tumor tissue, taken at surgery. The source of these receptors is a male donor with early-stage non-small cell lung cancer.

This clonotype was seen a handful of times. The chain is built from TRBV10-3 and TRBJ2-1; D unclear. The CDR3 totals 14 residues. The germline V gene has CDR1 ENHRY and CDR2 SYGVKD. The V gene lost 4 bases and the J gene lost 5 bases, with 12 bases spanning the gap. CDR3 protein: CAISVGLENNEQFF. In nucleotides, the CDR3 is TGTGCCATCAGTGTTGGGCTAGAGAACAATGAGCAGTTCTTC.

The chain carries TRBV5-6 and TRBJ2-7; perhaps TRBD1 as D (6 bases). Trimming cost V 0 bases and J 0 bases, with 10 bases left between them. Per germline, CDR1 SGHDT and CDR2 YYEEEE. There are 15 residues in the CDR3. The CDR3 sequence is CASSLEQGVSYEQYF. CDR3 coding DNA: TGTGCCAGCAGCTTGGAACAGGGTGTCTCCTACGAGCAGTACTTC.

This clonotype was detected ten times or more. The V call is TRBV2, the J call TRBJ1-1; D remains unclear. CDR1 and CDR2 from the germline V gene are SNHLY and FYNNEI. The CDR3 has 12 residues. V was shortened by 6 bases and J by 4 bases, with 9 bases between the two germline ends. CDR3 in amino acids: CASRRKVTEAFF. The CDR3 nucleotides are TGTGCCAGCAGGCGAAAGGTCACTGAAGCTTTCTTT.

This clonotype was counted ten times or more. The gene calls are TRBV6-2 or TRBV6-3 and TRBJ2-1; TRBD1 is a possible D gene (5 bases). This CDR3 is built from 16 residues. Trimming took off 0 bases at V and 6 bases at J, with 15 bases between the two ends. CDR1 and CDR2 from the germline V gene are MNHEY and SVGEGT. DNA of the CDR3: TGTGCCAGCAGTTACTCGATACGGGCAGGGTCCAATGAGCAGTTCTTC. It encodes CASSYSIRAGSNEQFF.

This clonotype was observed many times. V is TRBV4-1 and J is TRBJ2-1; 7 bases are shared with TRBD1. The germline gives CDR1 MGHRA, CDR2 YSYEKL. V dropped 4 bases and J dropped 5; count of bases not matched to a gene: 2. This CDR3 comprises 13 residues. Here the CDR3 reads CASSPGTDNEQFF. The CDR3 DNA follows: TGCGCCAGCAGCCCCGGGACAGACAATGAGCAGTTCTTC.

This clonotype was detected many times. The chain combines TRBV12-3 or TRBV12-4 with TRBJ1-1; the D gene is possibly TRBD1 (6 bases). This CDR3 has 20 amino acids. V gave up 4 bases and J gave up 5 bases, with 32 bases separating them. The CDR3 sequence: CASSSLPRFGSAGQQTEAFF. In DNA, the CDR3 is TGTGCCAGCAGTTCCCTCCCAAGGTTCGGTTCCGCAGGACAGCAAACTGAAGCTTTCTTT.

This clonotype has at least ten counts. The rearrangement uses TRBV19 and TRBJ2-7; TRBD2 aligns across 7 bases. There are 15 residues in the CDR3. Looked up from germline, CDR1 is LNHDA and CDR2 is SQIVND (reference sequence). With 5 bases clipped from V and 4 bases from J, the junction kept 11 bases outside the gene matches. CDR3 sequence reads: CASSSGTTKIYEQYF. CDR3 DNA sequence: TGTGCCAGTAGTTCCGGGACTACGAAGATTTACGAGCAGTACTTC. The full variable domain, with the rest looked up from reference TRBV19 and TRBJ2-7, is DGGITQSPKYLFRKEGQNVTLSCEQNLNHDAMYWYRQDPGQGLRLIYYSQIVNDFQKGDIAEGYSVSREKKESFPLTVTSAQKNPTAFYLCASSSGTTKIYEQYFGPGTRLTVT.

This clonotype occurred a few times. The rearrangement links TRBV4-1 to TRBJ2-2, with a possible D match to TRBD2 (6 bases). The CDR3 covers 15 residues. Trimming cost V 2 bases and J 6 bases, with 13 bases left between them. Germline V lookup: CDR1 MGHRA, CDR2 YSYEKL. This CDR3 reads CASSQSWGEAGELFF. CDR3 in DNA: TGCGCCAGCAGCCAAAGCTGGGGGGAGGCCGGGGAGCTGTTTTTT.

This clonotype has at least ten counts. The rearrangement links TRBV6-2 or TRBV6-3 to TRBJ2-3, with 11 bases identical to TRBD2. The CDR3 is 14 amino acids. V lost 11 bases and J lost 3; bases outside the gene matches: 7. CDR1 MNHEY and CDR2 SVGEGT come from the germline V gene. The CDR3: CAAGPSGGTDTQYF. CDR3 coding DNA: TGTGCCGCCGGGCCTAGCGGGGGGACAGATACGCAGTATTTT.

About this clonotype: The CDR3 ends on some other residue instead of the conserved phenylalanine or tryptophan, so this is likely a read error. J is TRBJ2-3 and V is TRBV3-1; TRBD2 agrees at 9 bases. The J segment lost 0 bases and the V segment lost 1 base, leaving 5 bases of the junction unmatched. CDR3 size: 17 residues. Germline V gives CDR1 LGHDT, CDR2 YNNKEL (reference sequence). This CDR3 is CASSQGLAGSSTDTQYL. The CDR3 DNA is TGTGCCAGCAGCCAAGGCCTAGCGGGATCCAGCACAGATACGCAGTATCTT.

The table lists this clonotype with many counts. The rearrangement links TRBV20-1 to TRBJ2-1; D possibly corresponds to TRBD2 (5 bases). Trimming took off 5 bases at V and 6 bases at J, with 11 bases between the two ends. CDR3 length: 12 residues. The germline V gene encodes CDR1 DFQATT and CDR2 SNEGSKA (reference sequence). The CDR3: CSALGEGNEQFF. In DNA form, the CDR3 reads TGCAGTGCTCTCGGCGAGGGCAATGAGCAGTTCTTC.

The chain joins TRBV24-1 to TRBJ2-1; D possibly corresponds to TRBD2 (5 bases). The V and J ends lost 6 bases and 2 bases respectively, with 22 bases between them. CDR3 size: 18 residues. Germline V gene sequence: CDR1 KGHDR, CDR2 SFDVKD. The CDR3 DNA sequence: TGTGCCACCAGTCCCTCGTTTTATGGGAGAAGCACCTACAATGAGCAGTTCTTC. Residues: CATSPSFYGRSTYNEQFF.

This clonotype was found many times. The rearrangement links TRBV12-3 or TRBV12-4 to TRBJ2-7; D perhaps matches TRBD1 (6 bases). There are 13 residues in the CDR3. Trimming pared 3 bases from V and 7 bases from J, leaving 13 bases between. The CDR3, as DNA: TGTGCCAGCAGTTTCGGGACACTGATTGAGCAGTACTTC. Protein sequence: CASSFGTLIEQYF.

In this sample, this clonotype turned up many times. The genes are TRBV5-1 and TRBJ2-3; perhaps TRBD2 as D (6 bases). This CDR3 is 16 amino acids long. Germline CDR1 and CDR2: SGHRS and YFSETQ. V lost 6 bases and J lost 3, with 20 bases in between. CDR3 region: CASTLRAHGGTDTQYF. CDR3 in DNA: TGCGCCAGCACCCTGAGGGCTCACGGAGGGACAGATACGCAGTATTTT.